This T cell receptor beta chain was observed in a study of T cells after yellow fever vaccination. Findings and limits, study-wide: A weaker but faster secondary response was observed, peaking on day 5 versus 15.

The TCR cDNA carried a universal primer site and UMIs from 5'RACE template switching. One entry per CDR3 protein results from TCRdb running MiXCR on the 5' RACE reads. The sample has some 400,000 distinct CDR3 sequences, roughly a sixth seen once. The CDR3 spans 18 residues. J was trimmed by 5 bases and V by 5 bases; bases with no gene match: 18. CDR1 is LNHNV and CDR2 is YYDKDF in the germline V gene (reference sequence). This clonotype was seen more than once but under ten times. Its antigen is undetermined. This TCR was sampled from a man between 18 and 35 years old who received the YFV17D yellow fever vaccine. The specimen was PBMCs, collected before the yellow fever booster vaccination. The chain couples TRBV15 to TRBJ2-1, with 7 nucleotides matching TRBD2. The CDR3 is CATSGRKPRTRSHNEQFF. The CDR3 DNA follows: TGTGCCACCAGCGGACGTAAACCCCGGACTAGGTCCCACAATGAGCAGTTCTTC.